This T cell receptor beta chain was sequenced in a study of blood T cell repertoires in COVID-19. The CDR3 length is 16 residues. J lost 4 bases, V lost 5 bases, and 10 bases had no gene match. Per germline, CDR1 SGHTA and CDR2 FQGNSA. The assay was immunoSEQ multiplex PCR, and TCRdb's table has in-frame clones only and misses some. The sample lists 200,000 to 250,000 clones, more than 80% occurring once. The sample consisted of PBMCs or T cells enriched from blood (not recorded which). This TCR was recovered from a man aged 60-69 years who had recovered from COVID-19. This rearrangement joins TRBV7-2 to TRBJ2-5; 10 nucleotides match TRBD2. CDR3 sequence reads: CASSTRAGGPGETQYF. The CDR3 DNA reads as TGTGCCAGCAGCACCAGAGCGGGGGGGCCGGGAGAGACCCAGTACTTC.